These 24 T cell receptor beta chains were all obtained from the same sample, sequenced in a study of PD-L1 blockade in urothelial cancer (dated by TCRdb to about 2017). The time point label, read with the paper, signifies: peripheral blood 6 weeks after treatment start. The library was produced with the immunoSEQ multiplex PCR assay. Not all clones reach the TCRdb copy of this immuneACCESS table, which keeps in-frame sequences only. Checked studies attribute under half of the gap to unresolved V genes and leave the rest unexplained. The sample data list tens of thousands of clones, and approximately 85% of these were observed just once. The ten largest account for approximately 1.8% of the sample. The source material was PBMCs, sampled around atezolizumab (anti-PD-L1) treatment. These receptors all come from a man over 45 with urothelial cancer.

The V and J genes are TRBV18 and TRBJ2-5, with a tentative D call TRBD1 (5 bases). The CDR3 has 15 residues. Between the trimmed V and J ends, which lost 2 bases and 3 bases, there was a span of 13 bases. Germline CDR1 KGHSH, CDR2 LQKENI. Written as DNA, the CDR3 is TGTGCCAGCTCACCAGAGCAGGGAAGAGAAGAGACCCAGTACTTC. Encoded protein: CASSPEQGREETQYF.

V is TRBV19 and J is TRBJ1-5; D is perhaps TRBD1 (6 bases). Germline V gene data show CDR1 as LNHDA and CDR2 as SQIVND (reference sequence). This CDR3 is 15 amino acids long. Trimming took off 6 bases at V and 2 bases at J, with 14 bases between the two ends. The CDR3 DNA is TGTGCCAGTAGATCGCAGGGGAACGGCAATCAGCCCCAGCATTTT. Translation: CASRSQGNGNQPQHF.

Concerning this clone: This same CDR3 is encoded by further DNA sequences in the sample. The rearrangement links TRBV4-1 to TRBJ1-6; possible D gene TRBD1, 5 bases. The V end lost 3 bases, the J end lost 0 bases, and 15 bases lay between the germline ends. The CDR3 extends over 18 amino acids. Per germline, CDR1 MGHRA and CDR2 YSYEKL. The CDR3 DNA sequence: TGCGCCAGCAGCCAGGTCGACAGCCAGTCCTCCTATAATTCACCCCTCCACTTT. Its translation is CASSQVDSQSSYNSPLHF.

There are many counts of this clone. The J gene is TRBJ1-2, the V gene TRBV6-1; D might be TRBD1 (6 bases). The CDR3 runs to 15 residues. The V and J ends lost 5 bases and 8 bases respectively, with 21 bases between them. Germline V gene data show CDR1 as MNHNS and CDR2 as SASEGT. The CDR3 is CASSSREDSYGGYTF. CDR3 nucleotide sequence: TGTGCCAGCAGTTCCCGCGAGGACAGCTATGGAGGCTACACCTTC.

V is TRBV2 and J is TRBJ2-5; 11 positions agree with TRBD2. Losses at the gene ends were 5 bases for V and 5 bases for J; bases not matched to a gene: 10. This CDR3 has 16 amino acids. The germline V gene has CDR1 SNHLY and CDR2 FYNNEI. CDR3 nucleotides: TGTGCCAGCAGTCCCATTAGCGGGAGGGCGGGGGAGACCCAGTACTTC. Encoded protein: CASSPISGRAGETQYF.

V and J are TRBV29-1 and TRBJ2-7; 12 bases match TRBD1. The CDR3 has 14 amino acids. Looked up from germline, CDR1 is SQVTM and CDR2 is ANQGSEA. V trimming: 6 bases; J trimming: 6 bases; junction bases outside the gene matches: 9. CDR3 coding DNA: TGCAGCGTCCCCATGGGACAGGGGGCAGGCGAGCAGTACTTC. It translates to CSVPMGQGAGEQYF.

J is TRBJ1-4 and V is TRBV25-1; TRBD1 matches at 8 bases. The CDR3 consists of 14 residues. Germline-derived CDR1 and CDR2 are MGHDK and SYGVNS. After removal of 5 bases from V and 7 bases from J, the junction contained 6 bases not matched to a gene. The CDR3 DNA follows: TGTGCCAGCAGTCTACAGGGGGTTGGTGAAAAACTGTTTTTT. Encoded protein: CASSLQGVGEKLFF.

V and J are TRBV5-1 and TRBJ2-7, with 9 bases matching TRBD1. CDR3 length equals 14 residues. Germline CDR1 is SGHRS and CDR2 is YFSETQ. Trimming cost V 3 bases and J 6 bases; bases outside gene matches: 7. CDR3: CASSYPGQGSEQYF. In DNA, the CDR3 is TGCGCCAGCAGCTATCCGGGACAGGGTTCCGAGCAGTACTTC.

The rearrangement joins TRBV28 to TRBJ2-7; tentatively, D is TRBD2 (5 bases). V was cut by 3 bases and J by 6 bases, with 15 bases left in between. The CDR3 is 14 amino acids. Germline assignment: CDR1 MDHEN and CDR2 SYDVKM. Written as DNA, the CDR3 is TGTGCCAGCAGTTTGCTTGGAAGTGGGAGCGAGCAGTACTTC. It yields the protein CASSLLGSGSEQYF.

The chain has TRBV5-6 and TRBJ2-2, with D uncertain. Germline CDR1 is SGHDT and CDR2 is YYEEEE. V dropped 0 bases and J dropped 6 bases, with 3 bases sitting between them. This CDR3 is built from 12 residues. CDR3 in DNA: TGTGCCAGCAGCTTGGCTGCCGGGGAGCTGTTTTTT. Translated, it gives CASSLAAGELFF.

This sequence joins TRBV9 and TRBJ2-2; unclear D gene. Per the germline V gene, CDR1 is SGDLS and CDR2 is YYNGEE. The CDR3 loop spans 13 amino acids. V was shortened by 4 bases and J by 5 bases, with 9 bases between the two germline ends. The CDR3 bases are TGTGCCAGCAGCCCCCAACTTACCGGGGAGCTGTTTTTT. Amino acids: CASSPQLTGELFF.

This chain uses TRBV29-1 with TRBJ2-1; TRBD2 aligns across 7 bases. J lost 2 bases, V lost 2 bases, and 9 bases had no gene match. This CDR3 is built from 16 residues. Germline CDR1 SQVTM, CDR2 ANQGSEA. CDR3 DNA: TGCAGCGTTGAATGGGGAGCGGGGCCAACCTACAATGAGCAGTTCTTC. This encodes CSVEWGAGPTYNEQFF.

This clone was seen a handful of times. The chain uses TRBV5-6 and TRBJ2-7; tentative D call: TRBD2 (5 bases). V was shortened by 2 bases and J by 4 bases, with 13 bases between the two germline ends. In germline, CDR1 is SGHDT, CDR2 YYEEEE. The CDR3 is 14 amino acids. The CDR3 spells CASSFPSGKYEQYF. The CDR3 nucleotides read TGTGCCAGCAGCTTCCCGTCCGGGAAGTACGAGCAGTACTTC.

The chain joins TRBV28 to TRBJ1-1; tentatively, D is TRBD1 (5 bases). The germline V gene has CDR1 MDHEN and CDR2 SYDVKM. V gave up 4 bases and J gave up 0 bases, with 12 bases separating them. CDR3 length equals 15 residues. In DNA, the CDR3 is TGTGCCAGCAGTTCCCCGGGGGTCCTGAACACTGAAGCTTTCTTT. It is translated as CASSSPGVLNTEAFF.

The chain couples TRBV13 to TRBJ2-1, with 7 bases matching TRBD2. Germline trimming cut 7 bases from V and 10 bases from J; bases unmatched to any gene: 13. Germline V gives CDR1 PRHDT, CDR2 FYEKMQ (reference sequence). The CDR3 runs to 14 residues. The CDR3 DNA sequence: TGTGCCAGCATTCTACGGACCCTGGGAGGGGAGCAGTTCTTC. Amino acid sequence: CASILRTLGGEQFF.

J is TRBJ1-3 and V is TRBV18, with no clear D. The V end was cut by 3 bases, the J end by 0 bases, with 12 bases between. The germline gives CDR1 KGHSH, CDR2 LQKENI. The CDR3 loop spans 16 amino acids. CDR3 DNA: TGTGCCAGCTCACCCCCACAGACCATCTCTGGAAACACCATATATTTT. Its protein product is CASSPPQTISGNTIYF.

This chain joins TRBV29-1 and TRBJ1-2; 7 bases agree with TRBD1. From germline, CDR1 is SQVTM and CDR2 ANQGSEA. The CDR3 length is 15 residues. V lost 0 bases to trimming and J lost 4 bases; unmatched junction nucleotides: 8. The CDR3 sequence is CSVEDLGGGTYGYTF. The CDR3 nucleotides are TGCAGCGTTGAAGATCTAGGAGGGGGCACCTATGGCTACACCTTC.

V usage is TRBV4-3 and J usage is TRBJ1-5, with D unclear. V was clipped by 1 base and J by 3 bases, with 7 bases between them. The CDR3 is 14 residues long. Germline V gene lookup returns CDR1 LGHNA and CDR2 YSLEER. The DNA for the CDR3 is TGCGCCAGCAGCCAAGGCCCAGACAATCAGCCCCAGCATTTT. Translated: CASSQGPDNQPQHF.

The chain couples TRBV23-1 to TRBJ2-5; D is unclear. TRBV23-1 counts as an open reading frame of uncertain function. V lost 7 bases, J lost 2 bases, and 17 bases lay in between. The CDR3 covers 15 residues. The CDR3: CASNPPCRLQETQYF. Here the CDR3 DNA reads TGCGCCAGCAATCCCCCGTGCAGGTTGCAAGAGACCCAGTACTTC.

The chain carries TRBV5-1 and TRBJ2-1, with TRBD2 as a possible D gene (6 bases). The CDR3 is 15 residues long. CDR1 SGHRS and CDR2 YFSETQ come from the germline V gene. V was clipped by 0 bases and J by 3 bases, with 10 bases between them. CDR3 protein: CASSLGGTNYNEQFF. The DNA of the CDR3 is TGCGCCAGCAGCTTGGGCGGGACCAACTACAATGAGCAGTTCTTC.

The genes are TRBV4-3 and TRBJ2-7, with 8 bases that match TRBD1. V lost 3 bases and J lost 7; bases outside the gene matches: 8. Germline V CDR1 and CDR2: LGHNA, YSLEER. This CDR3 comprises 14 residues. The CDR3 region is CASSQGQGASEQYF. The CDR3 DNA reads TGCGCCAGCAGCCAGGGGCAGGGGGCTAGTGAGCAGTACTTC.

The chain recombines TRBV30 with TRBJ2-7; D is perhaps TRBD2 (7 bases). This CDR3 spans 12 amino acids. V shed 7 bases and J shed 3 bases, with 13 bases lying between them. Per the germline V gene, CDR1 is GTSNPN and CDR2 is SVGIG (reference sequence). CDR3 in amino acids: CASEAGHYEQYF. The CDR3 region has the DNA TGTGCCTCGGAAGCGGGACACTACGAGCAGTACTTC. Using reference TRBV30 and TRBJ2-7 for the parts outside the CDR3, the full variable domain is SQTIHQWPATLVQPVGSPLSLECTVEGTSNPNLYWYRQAAGRGLQLLFYSVGIGQISSEVPQNLSASRPQDRQFILSSKKLLLSDSGFYLCASEAGHYEQYFGPGTRLTVT.

This chain connects TRBV30 to TRBJ2-2; TRBD2 aligns across 7 bases. Trimming cost V 5 bases and J 7 bases; bases outside gene matches: 10. Germline V gene lookup returns CDR1 GTSNPN and CDR2 SVGIG (reference sequence). The CDR3 is 14 amino acids. CDR3 residues: CAWVPGRALGELFF. The DNA of the CDR3 is TGTGCCTGGGTTCCGGGGAGGGCCCTCGGGGAGCTGTTTTTT.

The V and J genes are TRBV19 and TRBJ2-7; D gene ambiguous. CDR3 size: 14 residues. The germline V gene encodes CDR1 LNHDA and CDR2 SQIVND (reference sequence). V shed 4 bases and J shed 0 bases, with 10 bases lying between them. CDR3: CASSTTPSSYEQYF. The DNA for the CDR3 is TGTGCCAGTAGTACAACCCCGAGCTCCTACGAGCAGTACTTC.